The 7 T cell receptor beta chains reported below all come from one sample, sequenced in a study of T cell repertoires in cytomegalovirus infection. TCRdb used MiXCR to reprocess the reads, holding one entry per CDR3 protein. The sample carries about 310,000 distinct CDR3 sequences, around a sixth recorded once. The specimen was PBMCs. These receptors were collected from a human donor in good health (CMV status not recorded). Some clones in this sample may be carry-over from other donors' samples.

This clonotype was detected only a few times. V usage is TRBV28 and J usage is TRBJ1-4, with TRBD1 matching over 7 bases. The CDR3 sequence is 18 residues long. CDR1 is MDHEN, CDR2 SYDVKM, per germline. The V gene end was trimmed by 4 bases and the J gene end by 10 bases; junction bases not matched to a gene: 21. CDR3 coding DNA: TGTGCCAGCAGTTCTATAGGGGACGATACGGGACAGTGGAGAAAACTGTTTTTT. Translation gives CASSSIGDDTGQWRKLFF.

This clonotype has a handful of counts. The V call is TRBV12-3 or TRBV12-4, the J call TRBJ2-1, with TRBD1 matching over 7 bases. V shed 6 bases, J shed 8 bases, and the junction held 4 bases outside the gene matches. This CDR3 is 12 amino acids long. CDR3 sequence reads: CASSPRGYEQFF. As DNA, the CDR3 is TGTGCCAGCAGCCCCAGGGGGTATGAGCAGTTCTTC.

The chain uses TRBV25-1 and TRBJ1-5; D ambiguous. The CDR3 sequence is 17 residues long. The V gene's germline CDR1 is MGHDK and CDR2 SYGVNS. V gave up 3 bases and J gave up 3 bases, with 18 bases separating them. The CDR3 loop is CASSDGVGHGDNQPQHF. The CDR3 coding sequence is TGTGCCAGCAGTGATGGGGTCGGGCATGGGGACAATCAGCCCCAGCATTTT.

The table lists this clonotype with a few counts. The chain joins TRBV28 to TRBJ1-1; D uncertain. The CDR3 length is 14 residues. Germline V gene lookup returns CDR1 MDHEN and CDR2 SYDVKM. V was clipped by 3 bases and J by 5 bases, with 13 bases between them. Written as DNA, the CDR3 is TGTGCCAGCAGTTTGTATCCGGGCTGGACTGAAGCTTTCTTT. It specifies CASSLYPGWTEAFF.

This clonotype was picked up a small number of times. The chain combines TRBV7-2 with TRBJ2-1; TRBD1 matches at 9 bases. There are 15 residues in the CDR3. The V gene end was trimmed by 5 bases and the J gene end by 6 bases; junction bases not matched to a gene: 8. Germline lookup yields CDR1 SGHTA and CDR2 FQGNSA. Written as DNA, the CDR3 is TGTGCCAGCAGCACTGACAGGGGGACAATCAATGAGCAGTTCTTC. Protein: CASSTDRGTINEQFF.

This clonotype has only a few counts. CDR3 region: CATSDSDSTDTQYF. In DNA, the CDR3 is TGTGCCACCAGTGATTCGGACAGCACAGATACGCAGTATTTT. The V and J genes are TRBV24-1 and TRBJ2-3; D uncertain. Germline V gene lookup returns CDR1 KGHDR and CDR2 SFDVKD. This CDR3 is 14 amino acids long. V was pared by 2 bases and J by 0 bases, with 5 bases between.

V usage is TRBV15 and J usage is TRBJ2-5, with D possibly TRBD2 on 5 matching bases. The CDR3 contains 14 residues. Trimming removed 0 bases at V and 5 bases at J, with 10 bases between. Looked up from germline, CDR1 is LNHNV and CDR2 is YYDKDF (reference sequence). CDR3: CATSRDLAGETQYF. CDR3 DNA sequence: TGTGCCACCAGCAGAGATCTAGCCGGGGAGACCCAGTACTTC.